This T cell receptor beta chain is drawn from a study of human T cells and chemical hapten exposure. Study in general: Sensitization used 2% DPC on roughly 2 cm by roughly 2 cm upper inner arm skin.

Time point specified: patch test 1, 2 weeks after DPC sensitization. Documented treatment: therapeutic diphenylcyclopropenone sensitization with weekly scalp DPC. The template was total RNA from unfractionated whole blood. Alopecia patients between 18 and 70 years old and suitable for DPC were used as donors. Notes on the study in general: With DPC sensitization, TCRs exceeding 1 in 1000 frequency showed no change. Alopecia affecting every donor means their immune response may not match healthy people's.

TCRdb re-called the RACE reads through MiXCR, storing one row per CDR3 protein. The sample has over 50,000 distinct CDR3 sequences; more than 9.5% are singletons. This clonotype was picked up many times. Its antigen is not known. CDR1 is SGHAT and CDR2 is FQNNGV in the germline V gene. With 0 bases removed from V and 9 bases from J, the gap between germline ends came to 12 bases. The CDR3 totals 14 residues. The source material was whole blood, sampled in connection with sensitization to the hapten diphenylcyclopropenone (DPC). This clonotype was sampled from a woman between 35 and 50 years old with alopecia areata. Some clones in this sample may be carry-over from other donors' samples. The chain employs TRBV11-2 and TRBJ2-1; D gene uncertain. The CDR3 loop reads CASSLEGTSREQFF. The CDR3 DNA is TGTGCCAGCAGCTTAGAAGGCACTTCCCGTGAGCAGTTCTTC.